This T cell receptor beta chain was sequenced for a study of blood T cell repertoires in COVID-19. About the research overall: Acute and convalescent COVID-19 specimens originated in the United States, Italy and Spain. PBMCs, B-cell-depleted T cells, or T cells were the source of the cDNA or gDNA that made up the material.

Original analysis: Nucleated cell counts were estimated from reference gene primer amplification. Some clones are missing from TCRdb's copy, which holds only in-frame ones; the method was immunoSEQ multiplex PCR. V, J and clone size derive from that table, while D and trimming were established from the DNA sequence. The sample contains around 160,000 clones, more than 75% of which appear only once. Germline V lookup: CDR1 MNHEY, CDR2 SVGAGI. Trimming took off 7 bases at V and 0 bases at J, with 15 bases between the two ends. The CDR3 totals 15 residues. Sequencing input: peripheral blood. This receptor was obtained from a man between 18 and 35 years old with acute or convalescent COVID-19. This chain connects TRBV6-5 to TRBJ1-1; D remains ambiguous. CDR3 sequence reads: CASTDYGTMNTEAFF. The CDR3 coding sequence is TGTGCCAGCACCGACTATGGAACCATGAACACTGAAGCTTTCTTT.